The 8 T cell receptor beta chains below come from one sample, sequenced in a study of T cell repertoires in cytomegalovirus infection. No antigen is known for these receptors. TCRdb reprocessed the reads with MiXCR, giving one entry per CDR3 protein. This table holds 45,000 to 75,000 distinct CDR3 sequences, about a third found once. Input material: PBMCs, sequenced either directly or after in vitro stimulation (not recorded which). The receptors come from a human donor in good health (CMV status not recorded). Some clones in this sample may be carry-over from other donors' samples.

CDR3 nucleotide sequence: TGCAGTGCAAGCCGCGTCGGCGGGGGGCCTCGCTACGAGCAGTACTTC. Amino acids: CSASRVGGGPRYEQYF. The chain uses TRBV20-1 and TRBJ2-7; 8 nucleotides match TRBD2. The CDR3 loop spans 16 amino acids. Looked up from germline, CDR1 is DFQATT and CDR2 is SNEGSKA (reference sequence). V shed 6 bases, J shed 3 bases, and the junction held 16 bases outside the gene matches.

This clonotype was observed a few times. The chain joins TRBV19 to TRBJ1-6, with D maybe TRBD1 (5 bases). CDR3 length: 13 residues. Trimming stripped 5 bases from V and 13 bases from J, with 15 bases between. From germline, CDR1 is LNHDA and CDR2 SQIVND (reference sequence). CDR3 coding DNA: TGTGCCAGTAGTCCAGGGACGCTCGCGCCCCTCCACTTT. This sequence encodes CASSPGTLAPLHF.

This clonotype was seen only a few times. The rearrangement links TRBV10-3 to TRBJ1-6; a weak D match, TRBD1 (6 bases). Per the germline V gene, CDR1 is ENHRY and CDR2 is SYGVKD. The CDR3 has 16 amino acids. Deletions cut 2 bases from V and 6 bases from J, with 14 bases between. The CDR3 region is CAISEGSGAFNSPLHF. DNA for the CDR3: TGTGCCATCAGTGAGGGGTCAGGGGCTTTTAATTCACCCCTCCACTTT.

The chain carries TRBV6-2 or TRBV6-3 and TRBJ2-6; D gene uncertain. V lost 8 bases and J lost 2, with 10 bases in between. Germline V gene lookup returns CDR1 MNHEY and CDR2 SVGEGT. This CDR3 spans 14 amino acids. CDR3 region: CASEFGAGANVLTF. The CDR3 region has the DNA TGTGCCAGCGAATTTGGGGCTGGGGCCAACGTCCTGACTTTC.

As regards this clonotype: A read error is possible here, since a much larger clone lies one base away. This chain joins TRBV7-8 and TRBJ2-3, with TRBD2 matching 13 bases. Germline-derived CDR1 and CDR2 are SGHVS and FQNEAQ. CDR3 length equals 16 residues. V dropped 2 bases and J dropped 6; count of bases not matched to a gene: 5. The CDR3 protein is CASSLLGLAGADTQYF. CDR3 nucleotide sequence: TGTGCCAGCAGCTTACTTGGACTAGCGGGGGCTGATACGCAGTATTTT. Filled out from reference TRBV7-8 and TRBJ2-3, the complete variable domain reads GAGVSQSPRYKVAKRGQDVALRCDPISGHVSLFWYQQALGQGPEFLTYFQNEAQLDKSGLPSDRFFAERPEGSVSTLKIQRTQQEDSAVYLCASSLLGLAGADTQYFGPGTRLTVL.

This clonotype was counted a few times. The V gene is TRBV11-2, the J gene TRBJ2-5, with a weak D call TRBD1 (6 bases). V lost 4 bases to trimming and J lost 10 bases, with 19 bases between them. The CDR3 sequence is 14 residues long. Germline CDR1 and CDR2: SGHAT and FQNNGV. The CDR3: CASSSLRTARGQYF. CDR3 in DNA: TGTGCCAGCAGCTCCCTTCGGACAGCCCGGGGCCAGTACTTC.

In its sample, this clonotype was seen a few times. CDR3 nucleotides: TGTGCCATTCGAGGGACTAGCGACTACGAGCAGTACTTC. Translation: CAIRGTSDYEQYF. The genes are TRBV10-3 and TRBJ2-7, with 10 bases aligning to TRBD2. Germline CDR1 ENHRY, CDR2 SYGVKD. This CDR3 is 13 amino acids long. The ends lost 9 bases at V and 3 bases at J; junction bases unmatched: 5.

The V gene is TRBV7-8, the J gene TRBJ1-1; D ambiguous. From germline, CDR1 is SGHVS and CDR2 FQNEAQ. The V gene lost 4 bases and the J gene lost 3 bases, with 12 bases spanning the gap. The length of the CDR3 is 14 residues. For the CDR3, the DNA is TGTGCCAGCAGCTCCCTCGGACGGGACACTGAAGCTTTCTTT. This codes for CASSSLGRDTEAFF.